Detailed here is one T cell receptor beta chain. What it recognizes is unknown. At one end, the junction sequence differs from germline, possibly due to a read error. This specimen belongs to a study of molecular identifiers for immune sequencing clone quantification. Findings and caveats of the study: Under 1% of molecules in naive cells, but over 99% of effector molecules, belonged to clones above 20 RNA copies.

CD8+CD4-CCR7+CD45RA+ cells were sorted as naive CD8 T cells. The CDR3 runs to 14 residues. Germline CDR1 and CDR2: SGHTA and FQGNSA. From the PCR reads, TCRdb called clonotypes with MiXCR, one entry per CDR3 protein. The data show approximately 60,000 distinct CDR3 sequences, with under 20% seen just once and more than 1.4% held by the top ten. This TCR came from a human donor in good health. Some libraries in this study had Jurkat cell RNA spiked in. This chain connects TRBV7-2 to TRBJ2-7; D is possibly TRBD1 (5 bases). The source material was naive CD8+ T cells from blood, with Jurkat cell RNA spiked in. Specified subset: FACS-sorted CD8+CD4-CCR7+CD45RA+ naive T cells. The CDR3 sequence: CASSLAGPGHEQYF. DNA for the CDR3: TGTGCCAGCAGCTTAGCGGGGCCTGGGCACGAACAGTACTTC.